The entry that follows covers one T cell receptor beta chain sequence. Its antigen is undetermined. V lost 1 base and J 4 bases, leaving 12 bases between the germline ends. Germline CDR1 reads SGHTA; CDR2 reads FQGNSA. This CDR3 spans 15 amino acids. The method was immunoSEQ multiplex PCR; TCRdb's version includes in-frame clones alone and lacks a portion of them. The table has 20,000 to 25,000 clones, around 76% seen once. These data come from a study of OX40 agonist ivuxolimab in advanced cancers. Notes on the study in general: CD4+ and CD8+ blood T cells expanded clonally by week 6 at 0.1 to 3.0 mg/kg. Some nonresponders additionally presented with little normalized T-cell clonal expansion.

The source material was CD4+ or CD8+ T cells sorted from blood, sampled in a trial of the OX40 agonist ivuxolimab. This sequence originates from an adult with an advanced solid tumor such as melanoma, head and neck, liver or kidney cancer. The chain carries TRBV7-2 and TRBJ2-3, with D perhaps matching TRBD1 (5 bases). This CDR3 is CASSLGAGQADTQYF. CDR3 DNA sequence: TGTGCCAGCAGCTTAGGGGCAGGGCAGGCAGATACGCAGTATTTT.